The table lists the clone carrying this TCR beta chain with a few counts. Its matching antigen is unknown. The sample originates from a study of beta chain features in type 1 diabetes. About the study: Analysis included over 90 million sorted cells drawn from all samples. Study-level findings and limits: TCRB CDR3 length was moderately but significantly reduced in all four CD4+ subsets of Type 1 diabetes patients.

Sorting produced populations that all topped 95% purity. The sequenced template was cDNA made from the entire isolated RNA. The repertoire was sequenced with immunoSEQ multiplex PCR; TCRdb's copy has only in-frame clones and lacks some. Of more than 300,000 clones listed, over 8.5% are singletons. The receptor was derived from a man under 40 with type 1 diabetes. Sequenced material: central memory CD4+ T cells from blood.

CDR3 loop: CASSFGLTGPQETQYF. CDR3 nucleotides: TGTGCCAGCAGCTTCGGCCTGACAGGGCCCCAAGAGACCCAGTACTTC. The chain uses TRBV7-9 and TRBJ2-5; 7 positions match TRBD1. Trimming removed 3 bases from V and 1 base from J; junction bases left unmatched: 8. Germline-derived CDR1 and CDR2 are SEHNR and FQNEAQ (reference sequence). CDR3 length equals 16 residues.